These 9 T cell receptor beta chains originate from one sample sequenced in a study of blood T cell repertoires in COVID-19. Sequencing was performed with immunoSEQ multiplex PCR; in TCRdb, only in-frame clones are kept and a portion is missing. The sample has 89,000 or so clones, roughly 88% seen once. The sample was peripheral blood. All receptors derive from a man aged 45-60 years with active COVID-19.

This chain links TRBV2 with TRBJ2-1; 7 nucleotides align to TRBD2. J gave up 12 bases and V 1 base, and 6 bases lay outside the gene matches. CDR3 length equals 13 residues. Germline assignment: CDR1 SNHLY and CDR2 FYNNEI. The DNA for the CDR3 is TGTGCCAGCAGTGAAGAGGGAGGGCACAGGCAGTTCTTC. It yields the protein CASSEEGGHRQFF.

V is TRBV23-1 and J is TRBJ2-5, with 11 bases that match TRBD2. TRBV23-1 carries the ORF label, with uncertain function. After removal of 3 bases from V and 5 bases from J, the junction contained 17 bases not matched to a gene. The CDR3 sequence is 19 residues long. CDR3 DNA sequence: TGCGCCAGCAGTCACCACAGGGAAGGGACTAGCGGAGTGGGGGAGACCCAGTACTTC. Its protein is CASSHHREGTSGVGETQYF.

This clone came up once. The chain joins TRBV6-2 or TRBV6-3 to TRBJ2-1; 11 bases line up with TRBD2. J gave up 4 bases and V 4 bases, and 6 bases lay outside the gene matches. From germline, CDR1 is MNHEY and CDR2 SVGEGT. There are 16 residues in the CDR3. The CDR3 coding sequence is TGTGCCAGCAGTTCACCGGGACTAGCGGTATACAATGAGCAGTTCTTC. It is translated as CASSSPGLAVYNEQFF.

J is TRBJ2-3 and V is TRBV6-2 or TRBV6-3; TRBD2 might be the D (5 bases). Germline V gene data show CDR1 as MNHEY and CDR2 as SVGEGT. V was clipped by 4 bases and J by 2 bases, with 13 bases between them. The CDR3 has 15 amino acids. The CDR3 DNA follows: TGTGCCAGCAGTTCGGCGGAGGAAGTCACAGATACGCAGTATTTT. Protein product: CASSSAEEVTDTQYF.

The chain links TRBV7-9 to TRBJ1-1, with D possibly matching TRBD1 (5 bases). There are 13 residues in the CDR3. With 3 bases removed from V and 6 bases from J, the gap between germline ends came to 11 bases. Germline V gene lookup returns CDR1 SEHNR and CDR2 FQNEAQ (reference sequence). This CDR3 reads CASSFGGGAEAFF. CDR3 in DNA: TGTGCCAGCAGCTTTGGGGGAGGCGCTGAAGCTTTCTTT.

The rearrangement links TRBV7-8 to TRBJ1-2; perhaps TRBD1 as D (6 bases). Trimming shortened V by 2 bases and J by 4 bases, and 11 bases separated the two germline ends. This CDR3 region has 14 residues. Germline V lookup: CDR1 SGHVS, CDR2 FQNEAQ. In DNA form, the CDR3 reads TGTGCCAGCAGCTTACTACAGGGTACCTATGGCTACACCTTC. It yields the protein CASSLLQGTYGYTF.

The chain links TRBV7-9 to TRBJ2-1; 10 positions match TRBD1. CDR1 is SEHNR, CDR2 FQNEAQ, per germline (reference sequence). V was pared by 7 bases and J by 6 bases, with 12 bases of the junction left unmatched. The CDR3 contains 16 residues. CDR3 sequence: CASNRLGQGTRNEQFF. The CDR3 coding sequence is TGTGCCAGCAACCGCCTGGGACAGGGGACCCGCAATGAGCAGTTCTTC.

This clone was seen only a few times. This chain uses TRBV23-1 with TRBJ1-6; unclear D gene. TRBV23-1 is assigned to the ORF class and has an uncertain function. Trimming pared 4 bases from V and 1 base from J, leaving 8 bases between. This CDR3 contains 15 residues. Here the CDR3 reads CASSLAGSYNSPLHF. In nucleotides, the CDR3 is TGCGCCAGCAGTCTAGCGGGTTCCTATAATTCACCCCTCCACTTT.

The chain is built from TRBV20-1 and TRBJ1-6, with a possible D match to TRBD1 (5 bases). V was pared by 4 bases and J by 15 bases, with 13 bases between. The CDR3 is made up of 11 amino acids. CDR1 and CDR2 (germline): DFQATT, SNEGSKA (reference sequence). CDR3 sequence: CSATGHRGLHF. The DNA for the CDR3 is TGCAGTGCTACAGGACACAGAGGCCTCCACTTT.